The clone carrying this T cell receptor (beta chain) was detected many times. Its specificity is unknown. The sample originates from a study of early T cells in non-severe SARS-CoV-2 infection. Study-level findings and limits: Private and CD4 specificities were missed by VDJdb matching, skewed to anti-spike CD8.

TCRdb called the 5' RACE reads again in MiXCR, with one record for every CDR3 protein. The table includes tens of thousands of distinct CDR3 sequences, approximately 10% detected once. The germline gives CDR1 SNHLY, CDR2 FYNNEI. V lost 4 bases, J lost 1 base, and 3 bases stayed unmatched. This CDR3 comprises 16 residues. The receptor was isolated from an adult who was a healthcare worker with PCR-confirmed SARS-CoV-2 infection or an uninfected control (not recorded which). The sequenced sample was whole blood, obtained at baseline. The chain carries TRBV2 and TRBJ2-6; 8 bases match TRBD1. The CDR3 nucleotides are TGTGCCAGCAGTGGCGACAGGGGATCTGGGGCCAACGTCCTGACTTTC. Its translation: CASSGDRGSGANVLTF.